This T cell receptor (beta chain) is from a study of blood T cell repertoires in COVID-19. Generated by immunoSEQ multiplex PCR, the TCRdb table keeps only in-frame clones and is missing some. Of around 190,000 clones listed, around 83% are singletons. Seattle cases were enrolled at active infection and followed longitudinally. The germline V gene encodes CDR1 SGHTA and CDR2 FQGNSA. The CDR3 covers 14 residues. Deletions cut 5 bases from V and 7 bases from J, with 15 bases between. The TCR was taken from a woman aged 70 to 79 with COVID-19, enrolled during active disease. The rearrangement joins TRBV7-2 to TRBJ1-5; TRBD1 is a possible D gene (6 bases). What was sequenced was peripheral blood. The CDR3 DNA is TGTGCCAGCAGCACCATAAACAGGGACCAGCCCCAGCATTTT. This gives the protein CASSTINRDQPQHF.